The next 9 T cell receptor beta chains were all read from a single sample in a study of metastatic and nonmetastatic thyroid tumors. TCRdb called clones again from the PCR reads with MiXCR. The sample shows fewer than 4,500 clones, about 25% of them seen only once. Patients underwent thyroid surgery, and none had received any treatment before it. Sequenced sample: tumor tissue. These receptors all come from a male donor with papillary thyroid cancer or a benign thyroid nodule (not recorded which). Some clones in this sample may be carry-over from other donors' samples.

Only a few counts were recorded for this clone. This rearrangement joins TRBV7-2 to TRBJ2-7, with D tentatively TRBD1 (6 bases). CDR1 is SGHTA, CDR2 FQGNSA, per germline. V lost 5 bases and J 6 bases, leaving 8 bases between the germline ends. The CDR3 has 11 residues. The CDR3 DNA reads as TGTGCCAGCAGCGGGGGCTCCGAGCAGTACTTC. As protein: CASSGGSEQYF. The entire variable domain, with the rest obtained from reference TRBV7-2 and TRBJ2-7, is as follows: GAGVSQSPSNKVTEKGKDVELRCDPISGHTALYWYRQSLGQGLEFLIYFQGNSAPDKSGLPSDRFSAERTGGSVSTLTIQRTQQEDSAVYLCASSGGSEQYFGPGTRLTVT.

This clone was observed many times. The chain carries TRBV18 and TRBJ2-5; D call uncertain. The V end lost 0 bases, the J end lost 4 bases, and 9 bases lay between the germline ends. There are 14 residues in the CDR3. Germline CDR1 and CDR2: KGHSH and LQKENI. CDR3 region: CASSPPTDRETQYF. CDR3 bases: TGTGCCAGCTCACCACCGACGGATAGAGAGACCCAGTACTTC.

Remarks on this clone: The germline gene is not matched at one end of the junction; a read error may be the cause. The chain combines TRBV28 with TRBJ1-2; D unresolved. The CDR3 consists of 13 residues. Per germline, CDR1 MDHEN and CDR2 SYDVKM. CDR3 sequence: CAGSLHGNYGYTF. CDR3 bases: TGTGCCGGCAGTTTACACGGGAACTATGGCTACACCTTC.

In this sample, this clone turned up many times. A much larger clonotype is one base distant, so this may be a read error. The J gene is TRBJ1-1, the V gene TRBV6-5, with D possibly TRBD1 on 6 matching bases. The CDR3 has 13 amino acids. Germline CDR1 reads MNHEY; CDR2 reads SVGAGI. V gave up 2 bases and J gave up 13 bases, with 17 bases separating them. The CDR3 loop is CASSYQGSSLVFF. The CDR3 DNA reads as TGTGCCAGCAGTTACCAGGGGAGCAGCCTAGTTTTCTTT.

This clone was detected a few times. This chain joins TRBV10-2 and TRBJ1-2, with D tentatively TRBD1 (5 bases). Between the trimmed V and J ends, which lost 4 bases and 6 bases, there was a span of 15 bases. The CDR3 covers 14 residues. Germline V gene lookup returns CDR1 WSHSY and CDR2 SAAADI. CDR3 in DNA: TGCGCCAGCAGTGGTTTGGGACTCAGCGATGGCTACACCTTC. Translated, it gives CASSGLGLSDGYTF.

The chain couples TRBV5-6 to TRBJ1-2; possible D gene TRBD1, 5 bases. V lost 0 bases, J lost 2 bases, and 11 bases lay in between. Germline CDR1 SGHDT, CDR2 YYEEEE. The CDR3 has 15 amino acids. CDR3 bases: TGTGCCAGCAGCTTGGGTAGGGGTGGAAACTATGGCTACACCTTC. It is translated as CASSLGRGGNYGYTF.

This clone was counted at least ten times. A read error may explain this, as a much larger clone is one base away. Different DNA sequences within this sample yield the same CDR3. V gene TRBV3-1 combines with J gene TRBJ1-1; possibly TRBD1 for D (5 bases). CDR1 is LGHDT, CDR2 YNNKEL, per germline (reference sequence). The CDR3 is 13 residues long. In DNA, the CDR3 is TGTGCCAGCAGCCTACAGGTGAACACCGAAGCTTTCTTT. Protein: CASSLQVNTEAFF.

This clone was seen a handful of times. Sequence at one end of the junction differs from germline and may be a read error. This chain links TRBV12-3 or TRBV12-4 with TRBJ2-1, with D perhaps assigned TRBD1 or TRBD2 (5 bases each). This CDR3 region has 16 residues. The CDR3 region is CASSLEPEGPYNEQFF. DNA for the CDR3: TGTGCCAGTAGTTTAGAACCAGAGGGACCTTACAATGAGCAGTTCTTC.

The table lists this clone with a few counts. At one boundary the junction diverges from the germline segment, which might be a read error. The chain combines TRBV28 with TRBJ1-2, with D unclear. CDR1 and CDR2 from the germline V gene are MDHEN and SYDVKM. This CDR3 is 12 amino acids long. CDR3 sequence reads: CASSFANYVYTF. The CDR3 coding sequence is TGTGCCAGCAGTTTCGCAAACTATGTCTACACCTTC.